This TCR beta chain is from a study of blood T cell repertoires in COVID-19. TCRdb keeps only in-frame clones here, not all; method: immunoSEQ multiplex PCR. The table shows approximately 250,000 clones, with around 83% occurring only once. The CDR3 has 16 amino acids. The germline V gene encodes CDR1 MNHEY and CDR2 SMNVEV (reference sequence). The junction had 7 bases not matched to a gene; V was cut back by 5 bases and J by 5 bases. V is TRBV27 and J is TRBJ2-2, with 11 nucleotides matching TRBD1. The sequencing sample was made of peripheral blood. The TCR originated in a man between 18 and 35 years old with active or convalescent COVID-19. The chain's CDR3 is CASSPSGTGGTGELFF. The CDR3 DNA reads TGTGCCAGCAGTCCTTCCGGGACAGGGGGAACCGGGGAGCTGTTTTTT.